This T cell receptor (beta chain) originates from a study of cytomegalovirus exposure and HLA in healthy donors. Background on the study: The approximately 700 first-cohort repertoires shared a platform with the approximately 120 validation repertoires, as reported in a later analysis.

The donors formed part of the approximately 130-subject validation cohort, distinct from the roughly 700-subject first cohort. CDR3 length equals 17 residues. J lost 1 base, V lost 3 bases, and 12 bases had no gene match. CDR1 LNHDA and CDR2 SQIVND come from the germline V gene (reference sequence). TCRdb's table, derived via immunoSEQ multiplex PCR, lists solely in-frame clones and lacks some. Of tens of thousands of clones detected, approximately 96% appear once; the ten largest clones hold about 1.3%. This rearrangement joins TRBV19 to TRBJ2-7, with 7 nucleotides matching TRBD2. The specimen was PBMCs. This TCR was sampled from a woman younger than 35 in good health and CMV-seronegative. CDR3 in amino acids: CASSMGFRGGRSYEQYF. The CDR3 coding sequence is TGTGCCAGTAGTATGGGCTTTAGAGGCGGGAGATCCTACGAGCAGTACTTC.